The sequence of this T cell receptor (beta chain) was determined in a study of beta chain features in type 1 diabetes. Study overall: Regarding age, gender and cell yields, patients proved similar to healthy donors. Study-wide points: Overrepresentation of cells with high TCR expression could result from cDNA sequencing. Shorter TCRB CDR3s, moderately but significantly so, were found in Type 1 diabetes patients in all four CD4+ subsets. Naive, central memory and Treg TCRB repertoires appeared more alike in patients than in healthy donors.

In the case of this clone: Its antigen is currently unknown.

J lost 3 bases, V lost 6 bases, and 5 bases had no gene match. The CDR3 runs 14 residues. The germline gives CDR1 MNHEY, CDR2 SVGAGI. The study reverse transcribed the entire isolated RNA, so it sequenced expressed TCRB transcripts. Repertoires were generated with immunoSEQ multiplex PCR, while TCRdb's copy carries only in-frame clones and drops some. The sample has 120,000 or so clones; around 16% are singletons. The V and J genes are TRBV6-5 and TRBJ2-7, with 10 bases identical to TRBD2. The receptor was derived from a man aged 18 to 29 with type 1 diabetes. Sequencing used central memory CD4+ T cells from blood. CDR3 amino acids: CASSLASGSYEQYF. The CDR3 bases are TGTGCCAGCAGCCTTGCTAGCGGGAGCTACGAGCAGTACTTC.